The 26 T cell receptor beta chains below come from one sample, sequenced in a study of blood T cells in healthy people across ages. Through a sample-barcoded 5' primer and a J-beta primer mix, a second PCR was run for about 6 to 11 cycles. TCRdb re-called the 5' RACE reads with MiXCR, one entry per CDR3 protein. The sample contains 650,000 to 1,000,000 distinct CDR3 sequences, about 37% of which appear only once. Sequences were obtained from blood. Source of these receptors: a man aged 18 to 30 in good health.

This clonotype has just a few counts. V gene TRBV10-3 combines with J gene TRBJ1-2; the D gene is possibly TRBD1 (6 bases). Trimming left V 5 bases short and J 2 bases short, with 12 bases between. This CDR3 has 14 residues. The germline gives CDR1 ENHRY, CDR2 SYGVKD. The CDR3 coding sequence is TGTGCCATCAGTCGACAGGAGGAAAACTATGGCTACACCTTC. As protein: CAISRQEENYGYTF.

V is TRBV3-1 and J is TRBJ1-1; D possibly corresponds to TRBD1 (5 bases). The CDR3 contains 15 residues. The V and J ends lost 0 bases and 4 bases respectively, with 12 bases between them. Germline CDR1 LGHDT, CDR2 YNNKEL (reference sequence). CDR3 sequence reads: CASSQDSRGATEAFF. The CDR3 DNA follows: TGTGCCAGCAGCCAAGATTCCCGGGGCGCCACTGAAGCTTTCTTT. The variable domain in full, completed from reference TRBV3-1 and TRBJ1-1, reads DTAVSQTPKYLVTQMGNDKSIKCEQNLGHDTMYWYKQDSKKFLKIMFSYNNKELIINETVPNRFSPKSPDKAHLNLHINSLELGDSAVYFCASSQDSRGATEAFFGQGTRLTVV.

The chain joins TRBV10-3 to TRBJ2-4; D is uncertain. Between the trimmed V and J ends, which lost 8 bases and 7 bases, there was a span of 12 bases. The germline gives CDR1 ENHRY, CDR2 SYGVKD. The CDR3 sequence is 12 residues long. Here the CDR3 DNA reads TGTGCCATCGCCCCGGACCCGAACATTCAGTACTTC. Translated, it gives CAIAPDPNIQYF.

Here the CDR3 reads CATRVGSSYNSPLHF. CDR3 DNA sequence: TGTGCTACCAGGGTAGGAAGCTCCTATAATTCACCCCTCCACTTT. The chain is built from TRBV12-5 and TRBJ1-6; D is perhaps TRBD1 (5 bases). Germline V gene lookup returns CDR1 LGHNT and CDR2 FRNRAP. V lost 10 bases and J lost 0, with 13 bases in between. The CDR3 consists of 15 residues.

Concerning this clonotype: Just one base apart from a much larger clone, this may be a read error. V gene TRBV12-3 or TRBV12-4 combines with J gene TRBJ2-1, with 7 bases matching TRBD1. The CDR3 has 14 residues. The V segment lost 6 bases and the J segment 5 bases; nucleotides outside the gene matches: 7. The CDR3 DNA follows: TGTGCCAGCAGGGACAGGTACGGCCACAATGAGCAGTTCTTC. It encodes CASRDRYGHNEQFF.

The table lists this clonotype with a few counts. The chain links TRBV7-9 to TRBJ2-1, with 9 positions matching TRBD1. V lost 3 bases to trimming and J lost 5 bases; unmatched junction nucleotides: 5. The CDR3 has 15 amino acids. Germline CDR1 SEHNR, CDR2 FQNEAQ (reference sequence). The CDR3 sequence is CASSFTGGTNNEQFF. CDR3 DNA: TGTGCCAGCAGCTTTACAGGGGGCACTAACAATGAGCAGTTCTTC.

This chain joins TRBV6-5 and TRBJ1-3, with a weak D call TRBD1 (5 bases). V lost 6 bases and J 2 bases, leaving 11 bases between the germline ends. There are 14 residues in the CDR3. Germline CDR1 is MNHEY and CDR2 is SVGAGI. This chain's CDR3 is CASSRGGTGNTIYF. The CDR3 bases are TGTGCCAGCAGCCGCGGGGGGACTGGAAACACCATATATTTT.

The V call is TRBV4-1, the J call TRBJ2-1, with 13 bases fitting TRBD2. The CDR3 is 18 amino acids. Germline CDR1 reads MGHRA; CDR2 reads YSYEKL. V shed 4 bases and J 2 bases; nucleotides not matched to a gene: 8. The CDR3 reads CASSLWTSGGRTYNEQFF. The CDR3 nucleotides are TGCGCCAGCAGCCTGTGGACTAGCGGGGGAAGAACCTACAATGAGCAGTTCTTC.

The table lists this clonotype with a few counts. The genes are TRBV6-5 and TRBJ1-1; a possible D gene is TRBD1 (6 bases). Germline values: CDR1 MNHEY, CDR2 SVGAGI. V was cut by 7 bases and J by 0 bases, with 15 bases left in between. This CDR3 comprises 15 residues. The CDR3 region is CASILRGPVNTEAFF. The CDR3 DNA follows: TGTGCCAGCATTCTCAGGGGCCCCGTGAACACTGAAGCTTTCTTT.

The chain is built from TRBV3-1 and TRBJ2-5; D is unresolved. Per germline, CDR1 LGHDT and CDR2 YNNKEL (reference sequence). The ends were cut back, 5 bases at V and 11 bases at J, with 15 bases in the middle. CDR3 length equals 12 residues. In DNA form, the CDR3 reads TGTGCCAGCAGCAAAAATTCTCAGGAGCAGTACTTC. It codes for CASSKNSQEQYF.

This clonotype turned up a few times. The rearrangement joins TRBV11-2 to TRBJ2-3, with 9 bases lining up with TRBD1. CDR3 length: 12 amino acids. V shed 7 bases and J 5 bases; nucleotides not matched to a gene: 1. The germline V gene has CDR1 SGHAT and CDR2 FQNNGV. The CDR3 region has the DNA TGTGCCAGCAACAGGGGGCAAGATACGCAGTATTTT. Its protein is CASNRGQDTQYF.

This clonotype was observed once. The chain joins TRBV7-2 to TRBJ2-3, with 12 bases identical to TRBD2. The CDR3 totals 17 residues. Germline CDR1 SGHTA, CDR2 FQGNSA. The V and J ends lost 2 bases and 3 bases, in that order; junction bases with no gene match: 6. CDR3 bases: TGTGCCAGCAGCTTAAAATCTAGCGGGGGGGCAACAGATACGCAGTATTTT. This codes for CASSLKSSGGATDTQYF.

The chain combines TRBV4-3 with TRBJ2-2; TRBD2 aligns across 9 bases. After removal of 0 bases from V and 6 bases from J, the junction contained 14 bases not matched to a gene. Germline V gives CDR1 LGHNA, CDR2 YSLEER. The CDR3 spans 19 residues. CDR3 amino acids: CASSQEGTSKNPWAGELFF. DNA for the CDR3: TGCGCCAGCAGCCAAGAAGGGACTAGCAAGAACCCGTGGGCCGGGGAGCTGTTTTTT.

Note on this clonotype: This may be a read error, as it is one base from a much larger clone. The chain uses TRBV20-1 and TRBJ2-1, with a weak D call TRBD2 (6 bases). Trimming pared 0 bases from V and 10 bases from J, leaving 19 bases between. CDR1 is DFQATT and CDR2 is SNEGSKA in the germline V gene (reference sequence). CDR3 length equals 15 residues. The CDR3 DNA reads TGCAGTGCTAGAGATCCAATGGGGGGAACCTACGAGCAGTTCTTC. Residues: CSARDPMGGTYEQFF.

This clonotype has at least ten counts. This chain links TRBV4-3 with TRBJ1-2; tentatively, D is TRBD1 (5 bases). CDR1 is LGHNA and CDR2 is YSLEER in the germline V gene. The CDR3 is 13 amino acids. V was shortened by 2 bases and J by 8 bases, with 12 bases between the two germline ends. In DNA form, the CDR3 reads TGCGCCAGCAGCCAATTCGGGACGGCGGGCTACACCTTC. Translation gives CASSQFGTAGYTF.

This clonotype has only a few counts. The DNA for the CDR3 is TGTGCCAGCAGCTTATTTACGGGGGACAATGAGCAGTTCTTC. Translating gives CASSLFTGDNEQFF. This chain uses TRBV7-3 with TRBJ2-1; D might be TRBD2 (6 bases). Germline V gene data show CDR1 as SGHTA and CDR2 as FQGTGA. The CDR3 consists of 14 residues. V lost 2 bases, J lost 5 bases, and 10 bases lay in between.

The chain couples TRBV5-5 to TRBJ2-1, with TRBD2 as a possible D gene (6 bases). CDR1 SGHKS and CDR2 YYEKEE come from the germline V gene (reference sequence). Deletions cut 6 bases from V and 8 bases from J, with 30 bases between. The CDR3 is made up of 18 amino acids. The CDR3 nucleotides are TGTGCCAGCACCGCAGTGTGGGATAACGGGGGAGGCACCTATGAGCAGTTCTTC. Translation: CASTAVWDNGGGTYEQFF.

The table lists this clonotype with many counts. V usage is TRBV29-1 and J usage is TRBJ2-5; no clear D gene. CDR3 size: 11 residues. V lost 4 bases, J lost 4 bases, and 7 bases lay in between. The germline V gene has CDR1 SQVTM and CDR2 ANQGSEA. The CDR3 region is CSVVEAETQYF. In DNA, the CDR3 is TGCAGCGTTGTAGAGGCAGAGACCCAGTACTTC.

This clonotype was observed at least ten times. The V call is TRBV4-3, the J call TRBJ2-4; D could derive from TRBD1 or TRBD2 (6 bases each). V lost 4 bases and J 9 bases, leaving 13 bases between the germline ends. Germline lookup yields CDR1 LGHNA and CDR2 YSLEER. The CDR3 loop spans 13 amino acids. Here the CDR3 DNA reads TGCGCCAGCAGCCCAGGGGAGGCGGGCATTCAGTACTTC. Protein: CASSPGEAGIQYF.

The genes are TRBV29-1 and TRBJ1-2; no firm D call. Between the trimmed V and J ends, which lost 4 bases and 0 bases, there was a span of 12 bases. Germline V lookup: CDR1 SQVTM, CDR2 ANQGSEA. This CDR3 spans 14 amino acids. DNA for the CDR3: TGCAGCGTTGTCGCCCGGGCTCCTAACTATGGCTACACCTTC. Encoded protein: CSVVARAPNYGYTF.

About this clonotype: At one end the junction does not follow the germline gene, possibly because of a read error. The DNA of the CDR3 is TGCAGTGCTAGCAGAATAGCGGGACCCTCCTGCGAGCAGTACTTC. Its protein is CSASRIAGPSCEQYF. The V gene is TRBV20-1, the J gene TRBJ2-7; 8 nucleotides match TRBD2. The CDR3 is 15 amino acids. The V gene's germline CDR1 is DFQATT and CDR2 SNEGSKA (reference sequence).

This clonotype was detected once. V and J are TRBV12-3 or TRBV12-4 and TRBJ2-5; D is undetermined. CDR3 size: 12 residues. V was trimmed by 4 bases and J by 11 bases, leaving 14 bases between them. CDR3 loop: CASSSGFNEQYF. The DNA of the CDR3 is TGTGCCAGCAGTTCAGGATTTAATGAGCAGTACTTC.

This clonotype was found a few times. The rearrangement links TRBV5-1 to TRBJ1-6; 9 bases map to TRBD1. V trimming: 4 bases; J trimming: 7 bases; junction bases outside the gene matches: 9. Germline V gives CDR1 SGHRS, CDR2 YFSETQ. This CDR3 contains 16 residues. Here the CDR3 DNA reads TGCGCCAGCAGCATCTACGTGACAGGGGGAAATTCACCCCTCCACTTT. Residues: CASSIYVTGGNSPLHF.

The rearrangement uses TRBV7-3 and TRBJ2-3; D uncertain. CDR1 and CDR2 from the germline V gene are SGHTA and FQGTGA. V lost 3 bases to trimming and J lost 1 base, with 11 bases between them. This CDR3 spans 15 amino acids. The CDR3 DNA reads as TGTGCCAGCAGCTTCCGGTTATCTGGCACAGATACGCAGTATTTT. Its translation is CASSFRLSGTDTQYF.

The chain combines TRBV20-1 with TRBJ1-1; TRBD1 matches at 9 bases. CDR3 size: 12 residues. In germline, CDR1 is DFQATT, CDR2 SNEGSKA (reference sequence). The junction had 1 base not matched to a gene; V was cut back by 5 bases and J by 3 bases. DNA of the CDR3: TGCAGTGCTGGGGACAGGGACACTGAAGCTTTCTTT. It is translated as CSAGDRDTEAFF.

The rearrangement uses TRBV7-2 and TRBJ2-1; tentatively, D is TRBD2 (7 bases). Germline lookup yields CDR1 SGHTA and CDR2 FQGNSA. CDR3 size: 16 residues. Trimming took off 5 bases at V and 2 bases at J, with 16 bases between the two ends. Here the CDR3 DNA reads TGTGCCAGCAGCGCCCTCGGGCGGGGGCCCTACAATGAGCAGTTCTTC. It specifies CASSALGRGPYNEQFF.